This T cell receptor (beta chain) was sequenced for a study of T cells in tuberculosis. After thawing and overnight rest, PBMC were stained with GMM-loaded CD1B tetramer, viability dye and anti-CD3 for sorting. CD1B tetramers were loaded with Rhodococcus equi-derived C32 glucose monomycolate. Produced via immunoSEQ multiplex PCR; TCRdb's table is partial and in-frame only. The sample contains 55,000 to 70,000 clones, about four fifths of which appear only once. This sequence was found in an adult woman with latent tuberculosis. The sample consisted of CD1b-GMM tetramer-negative cells sorted from PBMCs.

DNA for the CDR3: TGTGCCAGCAGTGTAAGCGGGCCGGGAGGGCCCCAGCATTTT. Its protein is CASSVSGPGGPQHF. The chain combines TRBV2 with TRBJ1-5; D remains unclear. The V and J ends lost 4 bases and 9 bases respectively, with 16 bases between them. Germline CDR1 is SNHLY and CDR2 is FYNNEI. The CDR3 covers 14 residues. Together with reference TRBV2 and TRBJ1-5, the CDR3 gives the full variable domain: EPEVTQTPSHQVTQMGQEVILRCVPISNHLYFYWYRQILGQKVEFLVSFYNNEISEKSEIFDDQFSVERPDGSNFTLKIRSTKLEDSAMYFCASSVSGPGGPQHFGDGTRLSIL.